What follows are 25 T cell receptor beta chains derived from one specimen sequenced in a study of T cells in Graves' hyperthyroidism and ophthalmopathy. The investigators amplified TCR beta CDR3 regions from RNA transcripts. The HTBI primer set was used in a first-round RT-PCR of the TCR CDR3. One entry per CDR3 protein, called by TCRdb with MiXCR from the multiplex PCR reads. The repertoire has 340,000 or so distinct CDR3 sequences, roughly 15% of them found once; the top ten carry roughly a third. The source material was blood. Receptor source: a young man with Graves' hyperthyroidism.

This chain uses TRBV6-1 with TRBJ1-3; 9 positions match TRBD1. There are 16 residues in the CDR3. Trimming took 6 bases from V and 4 from J; bases not matched to a gene: 10. Germline V gene sequence: CDR1 MNHNS, CDR2 SASEGT. CDR3 protein: CASRTVSGTGGNTIYF. DNA for the CDR3: TGTGCCAGCAGGACTGTTAGTGGGACAGGGGGAAACACCATATATTTT.

At least ten counts were recorded for this clonotype. V is TRBV5-1 and J is TRBJ2-7, with TRBD2 identical over 8 bases. This CDR3 region has 15 residues. The germline gives CDR1 SGHRS, CDR2 YFSETQ. Trimming took 4 bases from V and 6 from J; bases not matched to a gene: 12. The CDR3 bases are TGCGCCAGCAGCCCCTTGAAAGCGGGAGTAGGCGAGCAGTACTTC. Its translation: CASSPLKAGVGEQYF.

This chain connects TRBV14 to TRBJ2-3; 7 bases line up with TRBD2. With 5 bases clipped from V and 1 base from J, the junction kept 6 bases outside the gene matches. CDR1 SGHDN and CDR2 FVKESK come from the germline V gene. The CDR3 is 15 residues long. CDR3 residues: CASSSASGRTDTQYF. The CDR3 DNA is TGTGCCAGCAGCTCAGCTAGCGGCCGCACAGATACGCAGTATTTT.

The CDR3 bases are TGTGCCAGTAGTATCCCGTGGGGCGCAATCCCCAAAAACATTCAGTACTTC. Translating gives CASSIPWGAIPKNIQYF. V gene TRBV19 combines with J gene TRBJ2-4; perhaps TRBD1 as D (5 bases). The CDR3 contains 17 residues. Deletions cut 3 bases from V and 2 bases from J, with 17 bases between. Germline V gives CDR1 LNHDA, CDR2 SQIVND (reference sequence).

This clonotype was seen ten or more times. The chain uses TRBV28 and TRBJ2-3, with D perhaps matching TRBD2 (5 bases). V lost 1 base to trimming and J lost 2 bases, with 13 bases between them. CDR1 and CDR2 (germline): MDHEN, SYDVKM. The CDR3 is 16 amino acids. The CDR3: CASSLFGVASTDTQYF. The CDR3 DNA reads as TGTGCCAGCAGTTTATTCGGGGTAGCGTCCACAGATACGCAGTATTTT.

This clonotype was seen ten or more times. The chain couples TRBV2 to TRBJ2-1, with a weak D call TRBD1 (6 bases). Germline values: CDR1 SNHLY, CDR2 FYNNEI. Trimming left V 4 bases short and J 8 bases short, with 15 bases between. The CDR3 contains 14 residues. CDR3 sequence reads: CASSGGGRGDEQFF. The CDR3 nucleotides are TGTGCCAGCAGTGGAGGGGGTCGAGGCGATGAGCAGTTCTTC.

A remark on this clonotype: The conserved final phenylalanine or tryptophan is absent from the CDR3, which likely points to a read error. The rearrangement links TRBV27 to TRBJ2-7; D remains unclear. CDR3 size: 13 residues. Trimming shortened V by 3 bases and J by 2 bases, and 8 bases separated the two germline ends. Germline values: CDR1 MNHEY, CDR2 SMNVEV (reference sequence). The CDR3 DNA reads TGTGCCAGCAGTTTGAGCTATACCTACGAGCAGTACCTC. It codes for CASSLSYTYEQYL.

The sample holds a few counts of this clonotype. The V call is TRBV9, the J call TRBJ1-1; the D gene is possibly TRBD1 (5 bases). V gave up 7 bases and J gave up 1 base, with 14 bases separating them. CDR1 is SGDLS and CDR2 is YYNGEE in the germline V gene. The CDR3 is 14 amino acids. The CDR3 DNA reads TGTGCCAGCTCCGAGGGACGGAGGAACACTGAAGCTTTCTTT. Residues: CASSEGRRNTEAFF.

This clonotype was detected only a few times. The chain uses TRBV6-1 and TRBJ2-7; D not resolved. The germline gives CDR1 MNHNS, CDR2 SASEGT. CDR3 length: 14 residues. Deletions cut 5 bases from V and 1 base from J, with 12 bases between. The CDR3 DNA sequence: TGTGCCAGCAGTCCTACAGTTGGGTCCTACGAGCAGTACTTC. This gives the protein CASSPTVGSYEQYF.

A few counts support this clonotype. The V and J genes are TRBV28 and TRBJ1-3; TRBD1 matches 11 bases. The J segment lost 2 bases and the V segment lost 6 bases, leaving 9 bases of the junction unmatched. Germline CDR1 and CDR2: MDHEN and SYDVKM. The CDR3 totals 17 residues. Here the CDR3 reads CASSYTMDRGPGNTIYF. CDR3 in DNA: TGTGCCAGCAGCTATACTATGGACAGGGGGCCTGGAAACACCATATATTTT. Complete variable domain (other parts from reference TRBV28 and TRBJ1-3): DVKVTQSSRYLVKRTGEKVFLECVQDMDHENMFWYRQDPGLGLRLIYFSYDVKMKEKGDIPEGYSVSREKKERFSLILESASTNQTSMYLCASSYTMDRGPGNTIYFGEGSWLTVV.

This clonotype was counted many times. V gene TRBV29-1 combines with J gene TRBJ2-1; the D is unclear. Germline CDR1 SQVTM, CDR2 ANQGSEA. V was clipped by 2 bases and J by 8 bases, with 10 bases between them. This CDR3 spans 12 amino acids. The DNA for the CDR3 is TGCAGCGTTGAATTAGGTGTGGATGAGCAGTTCTTC. Translating it yields CSVELGVDEQFF.

This clonotype appeared a few times. This CDR3 is CASSQDWHRPFVDEQFF. Written as DNA, the CDR3 is TGCGCCAGCAGCCAAGACTGGCACCGACCATTTGTCGATGAGCAGTTCTTC. The genes are TRBV4-1 and TRBJ2-1; the D is unclear. The ends were cut back, 0 bases at V and 8 bases at J, with 20 bases in the middle. The germline V gene has CDR1 MGHRA and CDR2 YSYEKL. This CDR3 is built from 17 residues.

This clonotype was detected many times. The chain links TRBV6-1 to TRBJ2-5, with D unclear. The CDR3 is 13 amino acids. V was clipped by 3 bases and J by 4 bases, with 9 bases between them. Looked up from germline, CDR1 is MNHNS and CDR2 is SASEGT. The CDR3 here is CASSDRRLETQYF. For the CDR3, the DNA is TGTGCCAGCAGTGACCGACGGTTAGAGACCCAGTACTTC.

This clonotype was counted at least ten times. The chain couples TRBV6-1 to TRBJ2-3; D not resolved. V lost 5 bases and J 6 bases, leaving 12 bases between the germline ends. The germline gives CDR1 MNHNS, CDR2 SASEGT. The CDR3 is 13 residues long. The DNA for the CDR3 is TGTGCCAGCAGTCCCCCCGGAGCGGATACGCAGTATTTT. Translating it yields CASSPPGADTQYF.

V gene TRBV28 combines with J gene TRBJ1-3, with TRBD1 as a possible D gene (5 bases). The CDR3 loop spans 14 amino acids. Germline CDR1 is MDHEN and CDR2 is SYDVKM. The germline V and J ends were trimmed by 3 bases and 4 bases, with 10 bases remaining between them. The CDR3 region has the DNA TGTGCCAGCAGTTTCGGCAGGGAAGGAAACACCATATATTTT. It codes for CASSFGREGNTIYF.

This CDR3 reads CASSLVSGRVGTGELFF. As DNA, the CDR3 is TGCGCCAGCAGCTTGGTTAGCGGGAGGGTCGGCACCGGGGAGCTGTTTTTT. The V gene is TRBV5-1, the J gene TRBJ2-2, with 11 bases identical to TRBD2. The CDR3 consists of 17 residues. Germline CDR1 and CDR2: SGHRS and YFSETQ. J lost 4 bases, V lost 0 bases, and 5 bases had no gene match.

The J gene is TRBJ2-1, the V gene TRBV10-2, with TRBD2 as a possible D gene (5 bases). Looked up from germline, CDR1 is WSHSY and CDR2 is SAAADI. The CDR3 covers 15 residues. V lost 4 bases and J lost 3, with 13 bases in between. CDR3 coding DNA: TGCGCCAGCAGTGGAACTAGATCCAACTACAATGAGCAGTTCTTC. As protein: CASSGTRSNYNEQFF.

This clonotype was counted ten times or more. V usage is TRBV10-3 and J usage is TRBJ2-1; D ambiguous. CDR3 size: 17 residues. Germline-derived CDR1 and CDR2 are ENHRY and SYGVKD. Trimming took 2 bases from V and 6 from J, leaving 20 bases between them. CDR3 protein: CAISEIWWRSPFNEQFF. The CDR3 bases are TGTGCCATCAGTGAGATATGGTGGCGGAGCCCCTTCAATGAGCAGTTCTTC.

V usage is TRBV2 and J usage is TRBJ1-5; TRBD1 might be the D (5 bases). Trimming removed 6 bases at V and 5 bases at J, with 11 bases between. CDR1 SNHLY and CDR2 FYNNEI come from the germline V gene. The CDR3 covers 13 residues. The CDR3 DNA follows: TGTGCCAGCAGGCGACGGGGGGATCAGCCCCAGCATTTT. Translation gives CASRRRGDQPQHF.

This clonotype came up a few times. V usage is TRBV6-1 and J usage is TRBJ2-1; D may match TRBD1 or TRBD2 (6 bases each). Trimming left V 9 bases short and J 4 bases short, with 19 bases between. Germline V gene sequence: CDR1 MNHNS, CDR2 SASEGT. CDR3 size: 15 residues. The CDR3: CASFARDTGYNEQFF. The CDR3, as DNA: TGTGCCAGTTTCGCGCGGGACACGGGTTACAATGAGCAGTTCTTC.

The CDR3 loop reads CASSIATGVNTEAFF. The CDR3, as DNA: TGTGCCAGCAGCATCGCCACAGGGGTTAACACTGAAGCTTTCTTT. The chain is built from TRBV5-5 and TRBJ1-1; 7 bases match TRBD1. Per germline, CDR1 SGHKS and CDR2 YYEKEE (reference sequence). Losses at the gene ends were 4 bases for V and 2 bases for J; bases not matched to a gene: 8. The CDR3 is made up of 15 amino acids.

The chain links TRBV6-1 to TRBJ2-5; tentative D call: TRBD2 (7 bases). The V end lost 2 bases, the J end lost 9 bases, and 13 bases lay between the germline ends. The CDR3 covers 13 residues. The V gene's germline CDR1 is MNHNS and CDR2 SASEGT. CDR3 coding DNA: TGTGCCAGCAGTGAATCTAGAGGGGGGGCCCAGTACTTC. Translation: CASSESRGGAQYF.

This clonotype was counted many times. The chain has TRBV20-1 and TRBJ2-1, with D tentatively TRBD2 (6 bases). V shed 0 bases and J shed 9 bases, with 15 bases lying between them. The CDR3 is made up of 14 amino acids. The germline gives CDR1 DFQATT, CDR2 SNEGSKA (reference sequence). The CDR3 sequence is CSARDSQRASEQFF. CDR3 nucleotide sequence: TGCAGTGCTAGAGATTCGCAGCGGGCGAGTGAGCAGTTCTTC.

The chain has TRBV10-3 and TRBJ2-1; the D call may be TRBD1 or TRBD2 (5 bases each). This CDR3 region has 14 residues. The germline CDR1 and CDR2 sequences are ENHRY and SYGVKD. V shed 6 bases and J shed 2 bases, with 11 bases lying between them. The DNA of the CDR3 is TGTGCCATCAGAGAGGGGATCACCTACAATGAGCAGTTCTTC. Amino acid sequence: CAIREGITYNEQFF.

The sample holds many counts of this clonotype. This sequence joins TRBV14 and TRBJ1-1; 8 bases align to TRBD1. CDR1 is SGHDN, CDR2 FVKESK, per germline. This CDR3 has 14 amino acids. V shed 1 base and J 9 bases; nucleotides not matched to a gene: 7. CDR3 DNA: TGTGCCAGCAGCCAAGTTCACCGCAGGGGGCAAGCTTTCTTT. Protein sequence: CASSQVHRRGQAFF.